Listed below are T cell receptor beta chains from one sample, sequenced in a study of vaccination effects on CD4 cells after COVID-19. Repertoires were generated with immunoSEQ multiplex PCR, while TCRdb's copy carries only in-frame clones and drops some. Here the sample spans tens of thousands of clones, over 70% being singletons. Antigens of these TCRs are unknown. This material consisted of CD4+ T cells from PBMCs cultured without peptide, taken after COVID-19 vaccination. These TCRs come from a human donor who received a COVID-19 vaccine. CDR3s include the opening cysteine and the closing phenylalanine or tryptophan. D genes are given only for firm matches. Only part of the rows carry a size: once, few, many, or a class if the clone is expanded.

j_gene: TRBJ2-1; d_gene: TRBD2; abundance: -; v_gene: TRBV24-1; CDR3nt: TGTGCCACCAGTGATCCCTCCGGGGGGGCCTACAATGAGCAGTTCTTC; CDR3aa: CATSDPSGGAYNEQFF
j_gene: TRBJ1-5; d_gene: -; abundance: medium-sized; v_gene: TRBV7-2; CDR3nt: TGTGCCAGCAGCTTATTGGCCGGGGTGCGGCCCCAGCATTTT; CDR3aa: CASSLLAGVRPQHF
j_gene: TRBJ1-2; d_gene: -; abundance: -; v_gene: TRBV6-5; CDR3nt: TGTGCCAGCAGTAGACGACAAGGCAACTCCTCCGGCTACACCTTC; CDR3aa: CASSRRQGNSSGYTF
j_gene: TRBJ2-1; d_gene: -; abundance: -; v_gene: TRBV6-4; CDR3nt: TGTGCCAGTAGGGAGGGGGGTGAGCAGTTCTTC; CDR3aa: CASREGGEQFF
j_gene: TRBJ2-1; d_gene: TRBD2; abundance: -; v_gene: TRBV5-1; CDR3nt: TGCGCCAGCAGCTCCAACGCAGGGACTAGCGGGGGGCCTGAGCAGTTCTTC; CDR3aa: CASSSNAGTSGGPEQFF
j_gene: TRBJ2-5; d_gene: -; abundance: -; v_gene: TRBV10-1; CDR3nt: TGCGCCAGGGGGGACGGACAAGAGACCCAGTACTTC; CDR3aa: CARGDGQETQYF
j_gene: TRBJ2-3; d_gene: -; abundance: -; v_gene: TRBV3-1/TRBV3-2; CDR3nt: TGTGCCAGCAGCCAGATGCTAGGGGGTACGCAGTATTTT; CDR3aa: CASSQMLGGTQYF
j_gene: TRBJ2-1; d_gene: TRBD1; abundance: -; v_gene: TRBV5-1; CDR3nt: TGCGCCAGCAGCCAACAGGGGGCCAGCTACAATGAGCAGTTCTTC; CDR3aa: CASSQQGASYNEQFF
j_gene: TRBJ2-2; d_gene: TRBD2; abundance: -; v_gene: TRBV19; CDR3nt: TGTGCCAGCGGGACTAGCGGGGGATCGAACACCGGGGAGCTGTTTTTT; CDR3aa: CASGTSGGSNTGELFF
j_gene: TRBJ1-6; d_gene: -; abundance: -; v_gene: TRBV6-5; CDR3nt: TGTGCCAGCCGGATAATGGGCAGGAATAATTCACCCCTCCACTTT; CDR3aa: CASRIMGRNNSPLHF
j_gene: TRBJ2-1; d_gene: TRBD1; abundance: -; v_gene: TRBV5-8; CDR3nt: TGTGCCAGTCCCCTAGACTGGACAGGGGGAGTCTCCTACAATGAGCAGTTCTTC; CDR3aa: CASPLDWTGGVSYNEQFF
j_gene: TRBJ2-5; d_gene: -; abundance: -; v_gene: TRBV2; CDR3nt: TGTGCCAGCATACAGCAAGAGACCCAGTACTTC; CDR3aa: CASIQQETQYF
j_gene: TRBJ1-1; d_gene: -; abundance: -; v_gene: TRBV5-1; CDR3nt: TGCGCCAGCAGCTTGGACGGAGGAGGCACTGAAGCTTTCTTT; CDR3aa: CASSLDGGGTEAFF
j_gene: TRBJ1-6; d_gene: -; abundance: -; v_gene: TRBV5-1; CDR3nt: TGCGCCAGCAGCTTGAGTGGTCGGGTCGGAGGTATTTCACCCCTCCACTTT; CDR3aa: CASSLSGRVGGISPLHF
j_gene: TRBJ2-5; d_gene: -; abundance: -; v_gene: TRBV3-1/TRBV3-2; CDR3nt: TGTGCCAGCAGCCGGGCAGAGACCCAGTACTTC; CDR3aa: CASSRAETQYF
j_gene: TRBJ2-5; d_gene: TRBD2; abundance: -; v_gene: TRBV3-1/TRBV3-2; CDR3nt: TGTGCCAGCAGCCCCGGGGGGATTAGAGAGACCCAGTACTTC; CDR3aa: CASSPGGIRETQYF
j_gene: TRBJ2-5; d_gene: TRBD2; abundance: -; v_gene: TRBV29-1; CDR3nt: TGCAGCGGCCAGCGGGGGGGCCATGAGACCCAGTACTTC; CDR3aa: CSGQRGGHETQYF
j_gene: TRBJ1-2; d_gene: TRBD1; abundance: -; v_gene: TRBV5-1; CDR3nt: TGCGCCAGCAGCTTGGTAGGACAGGGGGCTCATGGCTACACCTTC; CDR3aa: CASSLVGQGAHGYTF
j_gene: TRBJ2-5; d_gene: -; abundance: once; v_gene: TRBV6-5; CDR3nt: TGTGCCAGCAGCTTTGGAGACTTCCAAGAGACCCAGTACTTC; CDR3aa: CASSFGDFQETQYF
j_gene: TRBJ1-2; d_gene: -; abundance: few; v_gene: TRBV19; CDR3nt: TGTGCCAGTAGTCCACCTATTTGGGGTCATGGCTACACCTTC; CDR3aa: CASSPPIWGHGYTF
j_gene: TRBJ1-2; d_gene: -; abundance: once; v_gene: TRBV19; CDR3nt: TGTGCCAGTAGTCGTTTTCAGGGTTCTGGTGGCTACACCTTC; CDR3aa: CASSRFQGSGGYTF
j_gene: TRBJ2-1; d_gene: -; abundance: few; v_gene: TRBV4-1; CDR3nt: TGCGCCAGCAGCCAACGACCCGTCCCGGTATCCTACAATGAGCAGTTCTTC; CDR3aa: CASSQRPVPVSYNEQFF
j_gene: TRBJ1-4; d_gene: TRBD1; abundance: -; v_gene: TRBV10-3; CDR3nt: TGTGCCATCAGTAGCCGACAGGGCACTAATGAAAAACTGTTTTTT; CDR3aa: CAISSRQGTNEKLFF
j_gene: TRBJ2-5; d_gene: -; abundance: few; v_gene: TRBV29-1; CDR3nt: TGCAGCGTTGAGGTGCAAGAGACCCAGTACTTC; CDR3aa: CSVEVQETQYF
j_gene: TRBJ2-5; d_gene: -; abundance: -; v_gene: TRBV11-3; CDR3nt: TGTGCCAGCAGCTTAGATGGCAGGGGAGAGACCCAGTACTTC; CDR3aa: CASSLDGRGETQYF
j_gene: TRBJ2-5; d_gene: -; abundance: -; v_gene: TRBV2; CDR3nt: TGTGCCAGCACGGGCAGGGGCGTGGAAGAAGCCCAGTACTTC; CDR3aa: CASTGRGVEEAQYF
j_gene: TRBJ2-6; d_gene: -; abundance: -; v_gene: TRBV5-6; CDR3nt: TGTGCCAGCAGCTTGGTTGGGGTTGGTCCCTCTGGGGCCAACGTCCTGACTTTC; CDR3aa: CASSLVGVGPSGANVLTF
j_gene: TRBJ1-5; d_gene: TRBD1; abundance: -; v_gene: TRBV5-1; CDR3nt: TGCGCCAGCAGCTCTGGACAGGGAGACTTCAAGGAGCCCCAGCATTTT; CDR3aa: CASSSGQGDFKEPQHF
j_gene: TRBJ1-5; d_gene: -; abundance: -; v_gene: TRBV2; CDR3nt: TGTGCCAGCAGCGTAGCCCTCACCCAGGGCAATCAGCCCCAGCATTTT; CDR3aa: CASSVALTQGNQPQHF
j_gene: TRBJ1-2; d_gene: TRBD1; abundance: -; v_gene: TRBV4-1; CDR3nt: TGCGCCAGCAGCTCCCGACAGGGGCTACCCTATGGCTACACCTTC; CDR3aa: CASSSRQGLPYGYTF
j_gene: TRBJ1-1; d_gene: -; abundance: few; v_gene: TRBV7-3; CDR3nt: TGTGCCAGCAGCCGTCAAGCAGGTAGCACTGAAGCTTTCTTT; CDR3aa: CASSRQAGSTEAFF
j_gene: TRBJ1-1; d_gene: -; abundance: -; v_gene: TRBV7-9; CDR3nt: TGTGCCAGCAGCTTAGTCGGAATTGAAGCTTTCTTT; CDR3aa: CASSLVGIEAFF
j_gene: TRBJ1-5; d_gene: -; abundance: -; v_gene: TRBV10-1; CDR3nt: TGCGCCAGCAGTGAGTGTCGGGACTACAATCAGCCCCAGCATTTT; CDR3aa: CASSECRDYNQPQHF
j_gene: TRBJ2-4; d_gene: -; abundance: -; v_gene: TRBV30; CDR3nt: TGTGCCTGGAGTGTTTTAGGTGGCAAAAACATTCAGTACTTC; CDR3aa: CAWSVLGGKNIQYF
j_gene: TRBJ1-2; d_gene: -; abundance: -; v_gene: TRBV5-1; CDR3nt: TGCGCCAGCAGCTTGGGAACGGGAGAACGGGGCGGCGGCTACACCTTC; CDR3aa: CASSLGTGERGGGYTF
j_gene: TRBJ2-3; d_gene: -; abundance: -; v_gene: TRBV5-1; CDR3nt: TGCGCCAGCAGCTTGGATTCCGGGGGCAGGGTGGGCACAGATACGCAGTATTTT; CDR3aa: CASSLDSGGRVGTDTQYF
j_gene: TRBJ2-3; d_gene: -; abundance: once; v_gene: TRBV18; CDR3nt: TGTGCCAGCTCCCCTAGACAGACAGATACGCAGTATTTT; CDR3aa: CASSPRQTDTQYF
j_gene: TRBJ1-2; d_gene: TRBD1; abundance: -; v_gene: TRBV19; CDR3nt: TGTGCCAGTAGTATCCTCCAGGGACAGTTCACCCGATTTGGCTACACCTTC; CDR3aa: CASSILQGQFTRFGYTF
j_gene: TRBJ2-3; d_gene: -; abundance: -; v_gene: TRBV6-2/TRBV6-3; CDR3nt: TGTGCCAGCAGCCTTGGGGGGGGGCGGTCCGATACGCAGTATTTT; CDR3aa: CASSLGGGRSDTQYF
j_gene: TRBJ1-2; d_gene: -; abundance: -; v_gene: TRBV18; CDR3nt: TGTGCCAGCTCACTTCAGGGTGGCCCAGATATCCCCTTC; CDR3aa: CASSLQGGPDIPF
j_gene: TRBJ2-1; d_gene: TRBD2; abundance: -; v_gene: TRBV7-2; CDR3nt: TGTGCCAGCAGCTTAATGAGCGGGGGGGGAAATGAGCAGTTCTTC; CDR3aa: CASSLMSGGGNEQFF
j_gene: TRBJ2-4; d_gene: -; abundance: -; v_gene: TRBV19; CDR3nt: TGTGCCAGTAGTATAGGCGGTGGGGGAAACATTCAGTACTTC; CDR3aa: CASSIGGGGNIQYF